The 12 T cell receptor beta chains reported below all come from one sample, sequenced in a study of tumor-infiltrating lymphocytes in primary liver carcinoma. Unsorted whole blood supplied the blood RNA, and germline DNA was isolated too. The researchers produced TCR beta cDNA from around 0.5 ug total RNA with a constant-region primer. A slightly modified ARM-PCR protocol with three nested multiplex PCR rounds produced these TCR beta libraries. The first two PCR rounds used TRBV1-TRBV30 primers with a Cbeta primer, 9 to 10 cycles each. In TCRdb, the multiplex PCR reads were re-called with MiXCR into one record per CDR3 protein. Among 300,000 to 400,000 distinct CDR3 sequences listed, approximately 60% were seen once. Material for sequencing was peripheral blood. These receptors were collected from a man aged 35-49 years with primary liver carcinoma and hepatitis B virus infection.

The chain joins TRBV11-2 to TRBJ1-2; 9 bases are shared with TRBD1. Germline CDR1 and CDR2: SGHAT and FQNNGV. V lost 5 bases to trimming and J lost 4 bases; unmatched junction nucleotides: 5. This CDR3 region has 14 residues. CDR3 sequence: CASSGQGYSYGYTF. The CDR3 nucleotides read TGTGCCAGCAGCGGACAGGGGTATTCCTATGGCTACACCTTC.

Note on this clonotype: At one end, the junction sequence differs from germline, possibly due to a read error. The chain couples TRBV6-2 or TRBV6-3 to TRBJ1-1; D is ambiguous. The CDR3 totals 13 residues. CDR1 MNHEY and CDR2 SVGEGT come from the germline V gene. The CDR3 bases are TGTGCCAGCAGTTACTCCGGGAACACTGAAGTTTTCTTT. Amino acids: CASSYSGNTEVFF.

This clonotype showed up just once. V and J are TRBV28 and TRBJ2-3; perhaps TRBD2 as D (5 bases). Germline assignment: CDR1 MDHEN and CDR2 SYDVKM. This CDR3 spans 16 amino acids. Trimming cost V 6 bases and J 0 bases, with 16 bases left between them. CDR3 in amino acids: CASSPMVLASTDTQYF. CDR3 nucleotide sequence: TGTGCCAGCAGCCCAATGGTCCTAGCTAGCACAGATACGCAGTATTTT.

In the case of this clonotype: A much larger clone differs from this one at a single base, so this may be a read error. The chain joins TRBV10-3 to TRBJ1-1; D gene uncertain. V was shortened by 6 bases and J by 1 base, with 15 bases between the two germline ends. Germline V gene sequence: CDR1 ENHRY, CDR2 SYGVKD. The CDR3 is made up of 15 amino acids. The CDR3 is CAIRAQTWKNTEAFF. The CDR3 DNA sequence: TGTGCCATCAGAGCCCAGACATGGAAGAACACTGAAGCTTTCTTT.

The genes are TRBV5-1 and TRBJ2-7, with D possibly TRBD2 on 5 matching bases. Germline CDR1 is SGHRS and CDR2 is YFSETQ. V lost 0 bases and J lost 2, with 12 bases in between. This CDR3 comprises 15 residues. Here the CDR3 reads CASSLDAGLTYEQYF. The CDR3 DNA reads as TGCGCCAGCAGCTTGGATGCGGGCCTAACCTACGAGCAGTACTTC.

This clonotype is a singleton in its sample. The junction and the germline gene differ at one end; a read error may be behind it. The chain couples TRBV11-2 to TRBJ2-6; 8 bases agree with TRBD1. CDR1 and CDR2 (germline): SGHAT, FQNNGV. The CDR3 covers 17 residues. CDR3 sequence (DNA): TGTACCAGCAGCTTAGGACAGGGCGAATCTGGGGCCAACGTCCTGACTTTT. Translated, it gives CTSSLGQGESGANVLTF.

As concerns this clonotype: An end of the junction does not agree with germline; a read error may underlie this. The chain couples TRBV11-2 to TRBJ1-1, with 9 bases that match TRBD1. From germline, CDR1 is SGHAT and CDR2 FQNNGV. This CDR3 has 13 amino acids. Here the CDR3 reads CASGADRGTEAFF. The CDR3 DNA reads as TGCGCCAGCGGCGCCGACAGGGGGACTGAAGCTTTCTTT.

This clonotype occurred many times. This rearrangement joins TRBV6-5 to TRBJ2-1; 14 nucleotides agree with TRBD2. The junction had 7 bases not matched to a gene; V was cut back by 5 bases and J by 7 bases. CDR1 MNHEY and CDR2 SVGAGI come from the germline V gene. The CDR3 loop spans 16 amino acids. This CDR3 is CASSPRTSGRKNEQFF. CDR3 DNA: TGTGCCAGCAGTCCTCGGACTAGCGGGAGGAAGAATGAGCAGTTCTTC.

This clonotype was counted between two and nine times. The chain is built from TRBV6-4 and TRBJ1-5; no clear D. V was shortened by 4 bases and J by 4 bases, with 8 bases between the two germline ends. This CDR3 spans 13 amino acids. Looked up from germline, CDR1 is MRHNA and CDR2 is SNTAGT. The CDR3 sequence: CASSADSNQPQHF. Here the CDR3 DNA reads TGTGCCAGCAGTGCAGACTCTAATCAGCCCCAGCATTTT.

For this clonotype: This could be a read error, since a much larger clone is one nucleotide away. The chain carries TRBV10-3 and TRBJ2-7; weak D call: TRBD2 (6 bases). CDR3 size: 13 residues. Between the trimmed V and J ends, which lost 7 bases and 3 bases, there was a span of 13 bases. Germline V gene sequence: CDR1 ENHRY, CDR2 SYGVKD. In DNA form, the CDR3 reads TGTGCCATCATTGGAGGGGACGACTACGAGCAGTACTTC. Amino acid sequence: CAIIGGDDYEQYF.

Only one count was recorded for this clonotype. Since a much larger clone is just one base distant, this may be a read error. The CDR3 here is CSSSPTSAGGYEQYF. The CDR3 DNA is TGCTCCAGCAGCCCGACTAGTGCAGGGGGCTACGAGCAGTACTTC. The chain has TRBV4-1 and TRBJ2-7, with TRBD1 as a possible D gene (7 bases). This CDR3 comprises 15 residues. The germline V gene encodes CDR1 MGHRA and CDR2 YSYEKL.

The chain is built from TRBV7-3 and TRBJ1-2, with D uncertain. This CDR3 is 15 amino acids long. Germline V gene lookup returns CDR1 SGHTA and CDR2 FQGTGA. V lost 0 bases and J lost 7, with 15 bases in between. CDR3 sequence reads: CASSLTGRQGSGYTF. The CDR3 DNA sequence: TGTGCCAGCAGCTTAACGGGCCGCCAAGGCAGTGGCTACACCTTC.